A single sample is the source of the 20 T cell receptor beta chains below, sequenced in a study of cytomegalovirus exposure and HLA in healthy donors. Primers included in the PCR were 60 Vbeta and 13 Jbeta primers. Sequencing was performed with immunoSEQ multiplex PCR; in TCRdb, only in-frame clones are kept and a portion is missing. This sample has 70,000 to 85,000 clones, with about 64% found just once. Sequencing was done on a sample of PBMCs. The receptors were gathered from a man aged 25-45 years in good health and CMV-seropositive.

The genes are TRBV15 and TRBJ2-7, with 8 nucleotides matching TRBD1. The J segment lost 1 base and the V segment lost 2 bases, leaving 10 bases of the junction unmatched. The germline gives CDR1 LNHNV, CDR2 YYDKDF (reference sequence). The CDR3 totals 17 residues. CDR3 region: CATSRTKTGTGSYEQYF. CDR3 nucleotides: TGTGCCACCAGCAGAACAAAAACCGGGACAGGTTCCTACGAGCAGTACTTC.

The DNA for the CDR3 is TGTGCCAGCAGCTTAGGGACAGGGGAGAGTGAAAAACTGTTTTTT. Protein sequence: CASSLGTGESEKLFF. The V call is TRBV11-2, the J call TRBJ1-4; 9 nucleotides align to TRBD1. Trimming cost V 1 base and J 7 bases; bases outside gene matches: 4. The CDR3 is 15 amino acids. Germline V gene sequence: CDR1 SGHAT, CDR2 FQNNGV. Drawing the rest from reference TRBV11-2 and TRBJ1-4, the complete variable domain is EAGVAQSPRYKIIEKRQSVAFWCNPISGHATLYWYQQILGQGPKLLIQFQNNGVVDDSQLPKDRFSAERLKGVDSTLKIQPAKLEDSAVYLCASSLGTGESEKLFFGSGTQLSVL.

This clone has just one count. The chain recombines TRBV29-1 with TRBJ2-5; 9 positions agree with TRBD1. The CDR3 has 13 residues. The V gene's germline CDR1 is SQVTM and CDR2 ANQGSEA. With V trimmed by 2 bases and J by 5 bases, 3 bases remained unmatched. In DNA, the CDR3 is TGCAGCGTTGAACCGACAGGGGGTGAGACCCAGTACTTC. Amino acid sequence: CSVEPTGGETQYF.

The V gene is TRBV6-5, the J gene TRBJ1-1; D gene unclear. V lost 0 bases and J 8 bases, leaving 7 bases between the germline ends. The CDR3 is 12 residues long. Germline CDR1 is MNHEY and CDR2 is SVGAGI. In nucleotides, the CDR3 is TGTGCCAGCAGTTACTCGGGCATAGAAGCTTTCTTT. Translated: CASSYSGIEAFF.

V and J are TRBV7-9 and TRBJ2-5, with a tentative D call TRBD1 (5 bases). Trimming left V 5 bases short and J 5 bases short, with 15 bases between. This CDR3 is 14 amino acids long. Germline CDR1 SEHNR, CDR2 FQNEAQ (reference sequence). CDR3 DNA: TGTGCCAGCAGCATGGACAAAGGGCGGGAGACCCAGTACTTC. Residues: CASSMDKGRETQYF.

This clone was seen only a few times. The rearrangement joins TRBV2 to TRBJ2-1; 10 nucleotides line up with TRBD2. The CDR3 length is 16 residues. V lost 5 bases, J lost 3 bases, and 7 bases stayed unmatched. The germline gives CDR1 SNHLY, CDR2 FYNNEI. For the CDR3, the DNA is TGTGCCAGCAGTTGGACTAGCGGAAAAGACTACAATGAGCAGTTCTTC. It encodes CASSWTSGKDYNEQFF.

The chain recombines TRBV7-8 with TRBJ1-5, with 7 bases lining up with TRBD1. Germline V lookup: CDR1 SGHVS, CDR2 FQNEAQ. CDR3 length: 17 amino acids. With V trimmed by 5 bases and J by 5 bases, 15 bases remained unmatched. The CDR3 sequence: CASSRQGTENFDQPQHF. The DNA of the CDR3 is TGTGCCAGCAGCAGACAAGGGACAGAAAATTTCGATCAGCCCCAGCATTTT.

The DNA for the CDR3 is TGCGCCAGCAGCCAAGTTCAGGTCTTATATAATTCACCCCTCCACTTT. It translates to CASSQVQVLYNSPLHF. The chain couples TRBV4-3 to TRBJ1-6; D not certain. Per germline, CDR1 LGHNA and CDR2 YSLEER. The V and J ends lost 1 base and 4 bases respectively, with 11 bases between them. The CDR3 consists of 16 residues.

The CDR3 nucleotides read TGTGCCAGCAGTACCTACCGGGGAAATCTAAACACCATATATTTT. This sequence encodes CASSTYRGNLNTIYF. The chain employs TRBV6-5 and TRBJ1-3; D gene unclear. The germline V gene encodes CDR1 MNHEY and CDR2 SVGAGI. V was pared by 5 bases and J by 6 bases, with 17 bases between. The CDR3 consists of 15 residues.

This sequence joins TRBV9 and TRBJ2-1; 8 positions agree with TRBD2. Germline V gene lookup returns CDR1 SGDLS and CDR2 YYNGEE. The CDR3 consists of 15 residues. With V trimmed by 0 bases and J by 3 bases, 2 bases remained unmatched. The CDR3 DNA reads as TGTGCCAGCAGCGTAGACGGGGGGGACTACAATGAGCAGTTCTTC. This translates into CASSVDGGDYNEQFF.

The gene calls are TRBV4-1 and TRBJ2-3; D is undetermined. Trimming took 2 bases from V and 0 from J, leaving 9 bases between them. This CDR3 region has 15 residues. The V gene's germline CDR1 is MGHRA and CDR2 YSYEKL. CDR3 loop: CASSQRSTSTDTQYF. The CDR3 DNA reads TGCGCCAGCAGCCAAAGGAGTACGAGCACAGATACGCAGTATTTT.

The chain employs TRBV10-3 and TRBJ2-7; 7 positions agree with TRBD2. Per germline, CDR1 ENHRY and CDR2 SYGVKD. V was clipped by 6 bases and J by 6 bases; unmatched bases: 11. CDR3 size: 14 residues. Here the CDR3 reads CAIRSGLEGCEQYF. CDR3 nucleotide sequence: TGTGCCATCAGATCCGGACTAGAGGGCTGCGAGCAGTACTTC.

The count of this clone is one. The CDR3 nucleotides are TGTGCCATCAGTGGTACTAGCGGGGCTTACAATGAGCAGTTCTTC. Residues: CAISGTSGAYNEQFF. The chain recombines TRBV10-3 with TRBJ2-1; 10 bases are shared with TRBD2. V lost 4 bases, J lost 4 bases, and 4 bases stayed unmatched. Germline V gene sequence: CDR1 ENHRY, CDR2 SYGVKD. The length of the CDR3 is 15 residues.

The chain joins TRBV19 to TRBJ2-7, with a possible D match to TRBD1 (6 bases). CDR3 length: 16 residues. Per germline, CDR1 LNHDA and CDR2 SQIVND (reference sequence). The V end was cut by 1 base, the J end by 1 base, with 14 bases between. CDR3 nucleotide sequence: TGTGCCAGTAGTATAGCATGGGGGCCGGAATCCTACGAGCAGTACTTC. This codes for CASSIAWGPESYEQYF.

Only one count was recorded for this clone. In DNA, the CDR3 is TGTGCCAGCAGTCACAGGGAATCGGCACCCCTCCACTTT. Its translation is CASSHRESAPLHF. The chain combines TRBV27 with TRBJ1-6; TRBD1 is a possible D gene (6 bases). There are 13 residues in the CDR3. Trimming removed 5 bases at V and 11 bases at J, with 13 bases between. Germline lookup yields CDR1 MNHEY and CDR2 SMNVEV (reference sequence).

This sequence joins TRBV5-1 and TRBJ1-1; 8 bases map to TRBD1. CDR1 SGHRS and CDR2 YFSETQ come from the germline V gene. Germline trimming cut 4 bases from V and 1 base from J; bases unmatched to any gene: 9. This CDR3 has 16 residues. CDR3 loop: CASSRRGRVKNTEAFF. In DNA form, the CDR3 reads TGCGCCAGCAGCCGCAGGGGGCGAGTGAAGAACACTGAAGCTTTCTTT. Supplemented by reference TRBV5-1 and TRBJ1-1, the full variable domain reads KAGVTQTPRYLIKTRGQQVTLSCSPISGHRSVSWYQQTPGQGLQFLFEYFSETQRNKGNFPGRFSGRQFSNSRSEMNVSTLELGDSALYLCASSRRGRVKNTEAFFGQGTRLTVV.

The chain links TRBV6-4 to TRBJ2-1, with 7 bases fitting TRBD2. CDR3 length: 15 residues. CDR1 and CDR2 (germline): MRHNA, SNTAGT. The V gene end was trimmed by 0 bases and the J gene end by 5 bases; junction bases not matched to a gene: 4. The CDR3 coding sequence is TGTGCCAGCAGTGACTCTGGCGGGAGCCACAATGAGCAGTTCTTC. Its translation is CASSDSGGSHNEQFF.

This chain uses TRBV6-6 with TRBJ1-1, with D unresolved. This CDR3 contains 13 residues. Per the germline V gene, CDR1 is MNHNY and CDR2 is SVGAGI (reference sequence). Trimming pared 7 bases from V and 2 bases from J, leaving 11 bases between. The CDR3 nucleotides read TGTGCCAGCATCCCCGGTCGTAACACTGAAGCTTTCTTT. This codes for CASIPGRNTEAFF.

The rearrangement joins TRBV6-5 to TRBJ2-7; 9 nucleotides align to TRBD2. Trimming cost V 6 bases and J 4 bases; bases outside gene matches: 4. Germline CDR1 and CDR2: MNHEY and SVGAGI. CDR3 size: 13 residues. The CDR3 protein is CASRLAGAYEQYF. Here the CDR3 DNA reads TGTGCCAGCAGGTTAGCGGGAGCTTACGAGCAGTACTTC.

This clone was seen only a few times. The CDR3 loop is CASSLLGQGVVSEQFF. CDR3 nucleotide sequence: TGTGCCAGCAGCTTGCTTGGACAGGGCGTAGTGAGTGAGCAGTTCTTC. The V call is TRBV7-9, the J call TRBJ2-1; 8 nucleotides agree with TRBD1. The germline CDR1 and CDR2 sequences are SEHNR and FQNEAQ (reference sequence). Unmatched junction bases numbered 13, after V lost 3 bases and J lost 9 bases. The CDR3 spans 16 residues.